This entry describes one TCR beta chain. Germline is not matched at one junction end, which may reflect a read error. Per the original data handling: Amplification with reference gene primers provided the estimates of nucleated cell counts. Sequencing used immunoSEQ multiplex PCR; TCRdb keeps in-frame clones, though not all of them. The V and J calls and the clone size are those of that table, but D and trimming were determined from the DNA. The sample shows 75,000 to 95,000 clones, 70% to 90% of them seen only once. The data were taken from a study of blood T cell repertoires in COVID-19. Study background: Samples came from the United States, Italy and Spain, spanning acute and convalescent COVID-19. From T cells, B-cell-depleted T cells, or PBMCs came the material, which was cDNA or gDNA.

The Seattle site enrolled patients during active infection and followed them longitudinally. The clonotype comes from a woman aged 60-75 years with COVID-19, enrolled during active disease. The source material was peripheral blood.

This CDR3 reads CASTYRDRDSETQYF. CDR3 sequence (DNA): TGTGCCAGCACTTACCGGGACAGGGATTCAGAGACCCAGTACTTC. The chain recombines TRBV6-6 with TRBJ2-5; TRBD1 aligns across 9 bases. Germline V gives CDR1 MNHNY, CDR2 SVGAGI (reference sequence). The CDR3 contains 15 residues.